This TCR beta chain was identified during a study of blood T cell repertoires in COVID-19. Looking at the study overall: In each case, the material was cDNA or gDNA derived from T cells, B-cell-depleted T cells, or PBMCs.

In germline, CDR1 is LGHNA, CDR2 YSLEER. Trimming cost V 0 bases and J 7 bases, with 10 bases left between them. The CDR3 is made up of 14 amino acids. The assay was immunoSEQ multiplex PCR, and TCRdb's table has in-frame clones only and misses some. This repertoire shows about 350,000 clones, roughly 90% found once; its top ten account for just over 9.5%. The sequenced sample consisted of peripheral blood. The source of this sequence is a man younger than 45 with COVID-19, enrolled during active disease. The chain carries TRBV4-3 and TRBJ1-5; no clear D gene. The CDR3 DNA reads as TGCGCCAGCAGCCAAGATTCGAGGTGGCAGCCCCAGCATTTT. Protein: CASSQDSRWQPQHF.